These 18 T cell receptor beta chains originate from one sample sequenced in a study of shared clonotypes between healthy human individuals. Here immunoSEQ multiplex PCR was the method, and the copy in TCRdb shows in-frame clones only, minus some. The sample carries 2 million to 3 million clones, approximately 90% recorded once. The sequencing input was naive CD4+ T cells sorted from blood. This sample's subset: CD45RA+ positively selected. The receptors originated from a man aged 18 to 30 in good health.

CDR3 DNA: TGTGCCAGCAGTTACTCACTTCGGCAGGGTATCTACGAGCAGTACTTC. The encoded protein is CASSYSLRQGIYEQYF. This chain joins TRBV6-6 and TRBJ2-7; possibly TRBD1 for D (5 bases). The CDR3 contains 16 residues. Trimming stripped 0 bases from V and 3 bases from J, with 15 bases between. The V gene's germline CDR1 is MNHNY and CDR2 SVGAGI (reference sequence).

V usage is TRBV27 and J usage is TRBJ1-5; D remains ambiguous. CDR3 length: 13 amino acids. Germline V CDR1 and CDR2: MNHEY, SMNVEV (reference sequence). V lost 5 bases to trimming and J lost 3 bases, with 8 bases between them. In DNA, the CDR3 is TGTGCCAGCAGTGGAGGGCCCAATCAGCCCCAGCATTTT. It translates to CASSGGPNQPQHF.

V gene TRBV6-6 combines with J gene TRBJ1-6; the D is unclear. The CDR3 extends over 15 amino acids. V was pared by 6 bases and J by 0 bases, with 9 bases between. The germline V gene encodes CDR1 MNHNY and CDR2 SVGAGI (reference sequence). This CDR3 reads CASSQQSSYNSPLHF. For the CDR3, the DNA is TGTGCCAGCAGCCAACAGAGCTCCTATAATTCACCCCTCCACTTT.

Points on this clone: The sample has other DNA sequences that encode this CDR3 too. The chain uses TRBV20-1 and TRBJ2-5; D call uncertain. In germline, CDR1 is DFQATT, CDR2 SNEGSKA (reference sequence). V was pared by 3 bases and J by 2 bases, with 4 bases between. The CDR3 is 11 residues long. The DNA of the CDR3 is TGCAGTGCTAGGGCTCAAGAGACCCAGTACTTC. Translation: CSARAQETQYF.

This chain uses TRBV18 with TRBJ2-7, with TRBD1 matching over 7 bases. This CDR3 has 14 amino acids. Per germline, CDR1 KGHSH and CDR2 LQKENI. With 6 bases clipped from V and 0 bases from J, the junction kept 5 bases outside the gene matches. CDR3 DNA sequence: TGTGCCAGCTCTGTCGGGACAGACTCCTACGAGCAGTACTTC. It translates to CASSVGTDSYEQYF.

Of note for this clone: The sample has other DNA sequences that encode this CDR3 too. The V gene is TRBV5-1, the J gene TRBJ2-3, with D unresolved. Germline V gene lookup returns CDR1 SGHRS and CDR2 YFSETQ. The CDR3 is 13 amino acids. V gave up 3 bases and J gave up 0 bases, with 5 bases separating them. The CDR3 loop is CASSSASTDTQYF. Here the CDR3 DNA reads TGCGCCAGCAGCTCAGCAAGCACAGATACGCAGTATTTT.

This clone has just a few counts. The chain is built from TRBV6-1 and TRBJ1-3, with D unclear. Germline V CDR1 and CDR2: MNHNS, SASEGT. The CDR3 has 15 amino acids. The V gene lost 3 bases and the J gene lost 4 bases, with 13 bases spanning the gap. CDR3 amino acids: CASSDFSLGGNTIYF. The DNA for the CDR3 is TGTGCCAGCAGTGATTTTAGTCTCGGGGGAAACACCATATATTTT.

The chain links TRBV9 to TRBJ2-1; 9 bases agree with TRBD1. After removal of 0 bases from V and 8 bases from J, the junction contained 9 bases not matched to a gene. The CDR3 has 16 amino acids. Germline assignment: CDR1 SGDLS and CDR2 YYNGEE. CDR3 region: CASSVVGQGLKDEQFF. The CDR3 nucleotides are TGTGCCAGCAGCGTAGTAGGACAGGGGTTAAAGGATGAGCAGTTCTTC.

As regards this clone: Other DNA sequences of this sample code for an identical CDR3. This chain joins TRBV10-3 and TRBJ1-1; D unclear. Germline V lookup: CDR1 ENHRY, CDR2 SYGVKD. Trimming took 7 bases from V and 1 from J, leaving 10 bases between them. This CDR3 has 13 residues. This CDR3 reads CAITGGGNTEAFF. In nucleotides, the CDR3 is TGTGCCATCACGGGCGGAGGGAACACTGAAGCTTTCTTT.

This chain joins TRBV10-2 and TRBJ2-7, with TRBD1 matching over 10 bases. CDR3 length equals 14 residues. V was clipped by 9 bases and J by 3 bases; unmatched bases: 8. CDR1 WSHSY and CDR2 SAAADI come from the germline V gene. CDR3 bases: TGCGCCAGTCTAGGACAGGGGGTTTTCTACGAGCAGTACTTC. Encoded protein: CASLGQGVFYEQYF.

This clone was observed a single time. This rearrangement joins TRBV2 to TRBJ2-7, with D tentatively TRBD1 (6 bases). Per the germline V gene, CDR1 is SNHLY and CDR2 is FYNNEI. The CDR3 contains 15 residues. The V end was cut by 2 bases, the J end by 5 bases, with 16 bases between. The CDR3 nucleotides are TGTGCCAGCAGTGAACGCCCGGACAGAAAGAACGAGCAGTACTTC. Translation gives CASSERPDRKNEQYF.

The CDR3 coding sequence is TGTGCCAGCAGTGACAGGGGAGTGTCCAAAAACATTCAGTACTTC. This gives the protein CASSDRGVSKNIQYF. J is TRBJ2-4 and V is TRBV2; D might be TRBD1 (6 bases). Germline CDR1 and CDR2: SNHLY and FYNNEI. CDR3 length equals 15 residues. The V end was cut by 3 bases, the J end by 2 bases, with 11 bases between. Full variable domain (missing parts from reference TRBV2 and TRBJ2-4): EPEVTQTPSHQVTQMGQEVILRCVPISNHLYFYWYRQILGQKVEFLVSFYNNEISEKSEIFDDQFSVERPDGSNFTLKIRSTKLEDSAMYFCASSDRGVSKNIQYFGAGTRLSVL.

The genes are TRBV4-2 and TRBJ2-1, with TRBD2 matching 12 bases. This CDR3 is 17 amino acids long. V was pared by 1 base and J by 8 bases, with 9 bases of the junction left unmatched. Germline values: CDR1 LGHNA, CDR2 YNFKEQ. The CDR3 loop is CASSQGPSGGAEDEQFF. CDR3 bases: TGTGCCAGCAGCCAAGGTCCTAGCGGGGGGGCCGAGGATGAGCAGTTCTTC.

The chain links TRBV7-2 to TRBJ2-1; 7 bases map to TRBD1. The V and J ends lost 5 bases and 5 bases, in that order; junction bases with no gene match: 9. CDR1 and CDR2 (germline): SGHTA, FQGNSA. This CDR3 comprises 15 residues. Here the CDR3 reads CASSPRTGSHNEQFF. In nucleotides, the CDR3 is TGTGCCAGCAGCCCCCGGACAGGTTCTCACAATGAGCAGTTCTTC.

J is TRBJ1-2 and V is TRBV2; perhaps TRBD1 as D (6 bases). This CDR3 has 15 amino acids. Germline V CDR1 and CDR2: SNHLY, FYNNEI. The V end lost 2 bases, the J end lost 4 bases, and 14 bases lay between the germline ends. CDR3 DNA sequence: TGTGCCAGCAGTGAATTCACAGGGTCGGGCTATGGCTACACCTTC. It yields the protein CASSEFTGSGYGYTF.

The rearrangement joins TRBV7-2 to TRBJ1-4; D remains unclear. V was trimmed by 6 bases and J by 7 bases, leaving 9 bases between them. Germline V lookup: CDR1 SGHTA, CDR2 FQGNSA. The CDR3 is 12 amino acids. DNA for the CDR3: TGTGCCAGCAGGCGGATGGGTGAAAAACTGTTTTTT. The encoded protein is CASRRMGEKLFF.

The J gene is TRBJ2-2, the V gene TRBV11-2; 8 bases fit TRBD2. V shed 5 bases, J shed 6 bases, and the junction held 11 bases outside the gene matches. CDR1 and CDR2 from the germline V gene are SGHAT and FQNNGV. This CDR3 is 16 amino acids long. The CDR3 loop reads CASSPAGTSLAGELFF. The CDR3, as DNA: TGTGCCAGCAGCCCTGCGGGGACTAGTTTGGCCGGGGAGCTGTTTTTT.

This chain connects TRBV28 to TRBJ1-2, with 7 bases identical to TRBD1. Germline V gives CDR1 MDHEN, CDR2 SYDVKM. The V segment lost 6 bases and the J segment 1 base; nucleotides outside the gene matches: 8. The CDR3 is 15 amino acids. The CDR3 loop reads CASSLNRGYNYGYTF. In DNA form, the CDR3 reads TGTGCCAGCAGCCTAAACAGGGGTTATAACTATGGCTACACCTTC.